This T cell receptor beta chain came from a study of blood T cell repertoires in COVID-19. Sequencing was performed with immunoSEQ multiplex PCR; in TCRdb, only in-frame clones are kept and a portion is missing. The table includes about 400,000 clones, roughly 87% detected once. CDR3 length equals 13 residues. After removal of 5 bases from V and 8 bases from J, the junction contained 8 bases not matched to a gene. The germline V gene has CDR1 SGHTA and CDR2 FQGTGA. The chain couples TRBV7-3 to TRBJ1-2; 7 bases are shared with TRBD1. The sequencing sample was made of PBMCs or T cells enriched from blood (not recorded which). The TCR was taken from a woman between 18 and 29 years old with acute COVID-19. The CDR3 loop is CASSPRTGEGYTF. CDR3 DNA: TGTGCCAGCAGCCCTCGGACAGGCGAGGGCTACACCTTC.